This is a list of T cell receptor beta chains from one sample in a study of cytomegalovirus exposure and HLA in healthy donors. Some clones are missing from TCRdb's copy, which holds only in-frame ones; the method was immunoSEQ multiplex PCR. Counted here are 130,000 to 150,000 clones, over 60% occurring once; the ten biggest clones make up 4.9%. The material sequenced was PBMCs. The receptor source for this set is a woman aged 50 to 65 in good health and CMV-seronegative. CDR3s include the opening cysteine and the closing phenylalanine or tryptophan. D genes are given only for firm matches. For some rows the clone size is stated as once, few or many, or as a class when expanded; others skip it.

j_gene: TRBJ1-5
abundance: once
d_gene: .
v_gene: TRBV28
CDR3aa: CASSFSTGNQPQHF
CDR3nt: TGTGCCAGCAGTTTCTCGACCGGGAATCAGCCCCAGCATTTT

j_gene: TRBJ2-1
abundance: few
d_gene: .
v_gene: TRBV6-5
CDR3aa: CASSPARAPRDEQFF
CDR3nt: TGTGCCAGCAGTCCCGCCAGGGCCCCTAGAGATGAGCAGTTCTTC

j_gene: TRBJ2-7
abundance: .
d_gene: TRBD2
v_gene: TRBV5-1
CDR3aa: CASSPGTAGDEQYF
CDR3nt: TGCGCCAGCAGCCCGGGGACGGCGGGGGATGAGCAGTACTTC

j_gene: TRBJ2-2
abundance: once
d_gene: .
v_gene: TRBV2
CDR3aa: CASRGEGELFF
CDR3nt: TGTGCCAGCCGGGGAGAAGGGGAGCTGTTTTTT

j_gene: TRBJ2-1
abundance: few
d_gene: .
v_gene: TRBV14
CDR3aa: CASSQSTGFSYNEQFF
CDR3nt: TGTGCCAGCAGCCAGTCTACAGGGTTCTCCTACAATGAGCAGTTCTTC

j_gene: TRBJ1-1
abundance: .
d_gene: TRBD1
v_gene: TRBV2
CDR3aa: CASSVDRGRTEAFF
CDR3nt: TGTGCCAGCAGTGTGGACAGGGGGCGAACTGAAGCTTTCTTT

j_gene: TRBJ2-3
abundance: .
d_gene: .
v_gene: TRBV6-5
CDR3aa: CASSYDTSSTDTQYF
CDR3nt: TGTGCCAGCAGTTACGACACATCTAGCACAGATACGCAGTATTTT

j_gene: TRBJ2-2
abundance: .
d_gene: .
v_gene: TRBV7-7
CDR3aa: CASSLGAGSNTGELFF
CDR3nt: TGTGCTAGCAGCTTAGGGGCAGGCTCGAACACCGGAGAGCTGTTTTTT

j_gene: TRBJ2-1
abundance: .
d_gene: TRBD2
v_gene: TRBV2
CDR3aa: CASSNTSGVRGEQFF
CDR3nt: TGTGCCAGCAGCAACACTAGCGGGGTTAGGGGTGAGCAGTTCTTC

j_gene: TRBJ1-1
abundance: .
d_gene: .
v_gene: TRBV29-1
CDR3aa: CSVVEAINTEAFF
CDR3nt: TGCAGCGTTGTTGAAGCAATTAACACTGAAGCTTTCTTT

j_gene: TRBJ1-2
abundance: few
d_gene: .
v_gene: TRBV14
CDR3aa: CASSQNGYGYTF
CDR3nt: TGTGCCAGCAGCCAAAACGGCTATGGCTACACCTTC

j_gene: TRBJ2-7
abundance: .
d_gene: .
v_gene: TRBV4-3
CDR3aa: CASMGRRIYEQYF
CDR3nt: TGCGCCAGCATGGGCCGACGAATCTACGAGCAGTACTTC

j_gene: TRBJ2-3
abundance: .
d_gene: TRBD2
v_gene: TRBV6-1
CDR3aa: CASSEALLAGVKYF
CDR3nt: TGTGCCAGCAGTGAAGCGCTTCTAGCGGGGGTTAAGTATTTT

j_gene: TRBJ2-3
abundance: .
d_gene: .
v_gene: TRBV7-9
CDR3aa: CASTEAAGPGPSTDTQYF
CDR3nt: TGTGCCAGCACCGAAGCAGCAGGGCCGGGCCCTAGCACAGATACGCAGTATTTT

j_gene: TRBJ1-2
abundance: .
d_gene: .
v_gene: TRBV27
CDR3aa: CASSPRTASPIDGYTF
CDR3nt: TGTGCCAGCAGTCCCCGGACAGCCAGTCCCATCGATGGCTACACCTTC

j_gene: TRBJ2-2
abundance: .
d_gene: .
v_gene: TRBV30
CDR3aa: CAWSRGGSTGELFF
CDR3nt: TGTGCCTGGAGTAGGGGGGGATCCACCGGGGAGCTGTTTTTT

j_gene: TRBJ1-1
abundance: .
d_gene: .
v_gene: TRBV2
CDR3aa: CASSEGGGWGRSTEAFF
CDR3nt: TGTGCCAGCAGTGAAGGCGGGGGGTGGGGAAGAAGCACTGAAGCTTTCTTT

j_gene: TRBJ1-1
abundance: .
d_gene: .
v_gene: TRBV11-2
CDR3aa: CASSLERGRGNTEAFF
CDR3nt: TGTGCCAGCAGCTTAGAGCGGGGGCGAGGGAACACTGAAGCTTTCTTT

j_gene: TRBJ2-2
abundance: few
d_gene: .
v_gene: TRBV19
CDR3aa: CASGGRGAHTGELFF
CDR3nt: TGTGCCAGCGGGGGGCGGGGCGCTCACACCGGGGAGCTGTTTTTT

j_gene: TRBJ1-5
abundance: few
d_gene: .
v_gene: TRBV11-2
CDR3aa: CASSLEADQPQHF
CDR3nt: TGTGCCAGCAGCTTAGAAGCTGATCAGCCCCAGCATTTT

j_gene: TRBJ1-2
abundance: .
d_gene: TRBD1
v_gene: TRBV14
CDR3aa: CASSQGDSYGYTF
CDR3nt: TGTGCCAGCAGCCAAGGGGACAGTTATGGCTACACCTTC

j_gene: TRBJ2-1
abundance: .
d_gene: .
v_gene: TRBV5-1
CDR3aa: CASSLGTRNEQFF
CDR3nt: TGCGCCAGCAGCCTAGGAACACGAAATGAGCAGTTCTTC

j_gene: TRBJ2-3
abundance: .
d_gene: TRBD2
v_gene: TRBV6-4
CDR3aa: CASSESSGGATDTQYF
CDR3nt: TGTGCCAGCAGTGAGAGTAGCGGGGGGGCCACAGATACGCAGTATTTT

j_gene: TRBJ1-1
abundance: .
d_gene: .
v_gene: TRBV19
CDR3aa: CATRASGTEAFF
CDR3nt: TGTGCCACCAGGGCGTCGGGCACTGAAGCTTTCTTT

j_gene: TRBJ1-5
abundance: .
d_gene: TRBD1
v_gene: TRBV7-6
CDR3aa: CASSLGQGRENQPQHF
CDR3nt: TGTGCCAGCAGCCTGGGACAGGGGCGGGAAAATCAGCCCCAGCATTTT

j_gene: TRBJ1-2
abundance: .
d_gene: TRBD1
v_gene: TRBV11-3
CDR3aa: CASSLSPGGSGYTF
CDR3nt: TGTGCCAGCAGCTTATCCCCAGGGGGAAGTGGCTACACCTTC

j_gene: TRBJ1-3
abundance: .
d_gene: TRBD1
v_gene: TRBV7-9
CDR3aa: CASSSGTGRGNTIYF
CDR3nt: TGTGCCAGCAGCTCCGGGACAGGTCGTGGAAACACCATATATTTT

j_gene: TRBJ2-1
abundance: few
d_gene: TRBD2
v_gene: TRBV11-1
CDR3aa: CASSPGTNSYNEQFF
CDR3nt: TGTGCCAGCAGCCCAGGGACTAACTCCTACAATGAGCAGTTCTTC

j_gene: TRBJ2-3
abundance: .
d_gene: .
v_gene: TRBV7-9
CDR3aa: CASSLAVGGADKDTQYF
CDR3nt: TGTGCCAGCAGCTTAGCAGTAGGGGGGGCCGATAAAGATACGCAGTATTTT

j_gene: TRBJ1-5
abundance: .
d_gene: TRBD1
v_gene: TRBV7-2
CDR3aa: CASSYRGSQPQHF
CDR3nt: TGTGCCAGCAGCTACAGGGGGAGTCAGCCCCAGCATTTT

j_gene: TRBJ1-2
abundance: .
d_gene: TRBD1
v_gene: TRBV7-9
CDR3aa: CASSFDRDGYTF
CDR3nt: TGTGCCAGCAGCTTTGACAGGGATGGCTACACCTTC

j_gene: TRBJ2-5
abundance: .
d_gene: TRBD1
v_gene: TRBV28
CDR3aa: CASNYEGGVETQYF
CDR3nt: TGTGCCAGCAATTATGAAGGGGGCGTAGAGACCCAGTACTTC

j_gene: TRBJ2-1
abundance: .
d_gene: .
v_gene: TRBV4-3
CDR3aa: CASSRVRGEQFF
CDR3nt: TGCGCCAGCAGCCGAGTCCGAGGAGAGCAGTTCTTC

j_gene: TRBJ2-7
abundance: .
d_gene: TRBD2
v_gene: TRBV28
CDR3aa: CASSLLQTGGEQYF
CDR3nt: TGTGCCAGCAGTTTACTCCAAACGGGGGGCGAGCAGTACTTC

j_gene: TRBJ1-5
abundance: .
d_gene: .
v_gene: TRBV28
CDR3aa: CASSLDFVLPGVSQPQHF
CDR3nt: TGTGCCAGCAGTTTAGACTTCGTTTTGCCGGGGGTGAGTCAGCCCCAGCATTTT

j_gene: TRBJ2-5
abundance: .
d_gene: .
v_gene: TRBV5-6
CDR3aa: CASRRRAGEETQYF
CDR3nt: TGTGCCAGCAGGCGCCGGGCAGGGGAAGAGACCCAGTACTTC

j_gene: TRBJ1-1
abundance: .
d_gene: TRBD1
v_gene: TRBV9
CDR3aa: CASSVAHRGLAEAFF
CDR3nt: TGTGCCAGCAGCGTAGCTCACAGGGGGCTCGCTGAAGCTTTCTTT

j_gene: TRBJ2-7
abundance: once
d_gene: .
v_gene: TRBV9
CDR3aa: CASSVGWGQYEQYF
CDR3nt: TGTGCCAGCAGCGTAGGATGGGGGCAGTACGAGCAGTACTTC

j_gene: TRBJ2-1
abundance: .
d_gene: .
v_gene: TRBV5-1
CDR3aa: CASSPIAGSSYNEQFF
CDR3nt: TGCGCCAGCAGTCCGATAGCTGGAAGCTCCTACAATGAGCAGTTCTTC

j_gene: TRBJ2-2
abundance: .
d_gene: TRBD1
v_gene: TRBV7-9
CDR3aa: CASSPTGGASTGELFF
CDR3nt: TGTGCCAGCAGTCCAACAGGGGGCGCGAGCACCGGGGAGCTGTTTTTT

j_gene: TRBJ2-7
abundance: .
d_gene: .
v_gene: TRBV6-1
CDR3aa: CASSEGTAYEQYF
CDR3nt: TGTGCCAGCAGTGAAGGGACAGCCTACGAGCAGTACTTC

j_gene: TRBJ1-2
abundance: .
d_gene: .
v_gene: TRBV14
CDR3aa: CASSQARAGGYTF
CDR3nt: TGTGCCAGCAGCCAAGCCAGGGCAGGCGGCTACACCTTC

j_gene: TRBJ2-7
abundance: .
d_gene: TRBD1
v_gene: TRBV7-2
CDR3aa: CASSLAGGGYEQYF
CDR3nt: TGTGCCAGCAGCTTAGCAGGGGGCGGCTACGAGCAGTACTTC

j_gene: TRBJ2-3
abundance: few
d_gene: .
v_gene: TRBV4-1
CDR3aa: CASSARTAPSTDTQYF
CDR3nt: TGCGCCAGCAGCGCTCGGACAGCACCTAGCACAGATACGCAGTATTTT

j_gene: TRBJ2-7
abundance: .
d_gene: .
v_gene: TRBV6-5
CDR3aa: CASSPQAVGYEQYF
CDR3nt: TGTGCCAGCAGTCCCCAGGCAGTGGGCTACGAGCAGTACTTC

j_gene: TRBJ2-1
abundance: .
d_gene: .
v_gene: TRBV30
CDR3aa: CACAGGGEQFF
CDR3nt: TGTGCCTGCGCGGGTGGTGGTGAGCAGTTCTTC

j_gene: TRBJ2-5
abundance: .
d_gene: TRBD2
v_gene: TRBV5-1
CDR3aa: CASSPGLAEIQETQYF
CDR3nt: TGCGCCAGCAGCCCGGGACTAGCGGAAATCCAAGAGACCCAGTACTTC

j_gene: TRBJ1-3
abundance: once
d_gene: TRBD1
v_gene: TRBV5-1
CDR3aa: CASSFISPWDRVGNTIYF
CDR3nt: TGCGCCAGCAGCTTTATAAGTCCTTGGGACAGGGTTGGAAACACCATATATTTT

j_gene: TRBJ1-2
abundance: .
d_gene: .
v_gene: TRBV4-2
CDR3aa: CASSRLGGQRANYGYTF
CDR3nt: TGTGCCAGCAGCCGATTAGGTGGACAGCGAGCTAACTATGGCTACACCTTC

j_gene: TRBJ2-3
abundance: .
d_gene: .
v_gene: TRBV5-4
CDR3aa: CASSLAVGLATDTQYF
CDR3nt: TGTGCCAGCAGCTTGGCCGTGGGCTTAGCGACAGATACGCAGTATTTT

j_gene: TRBJ2-1
abundance: .
d_gene: TRBD1
v_gene: TRBV11-3
CDR3aa: CASSNRDRGQFF
CDR3nt: TGTGCCAGCAGCAACCGTGACAGGGGTCAGTTCTTC

j_gene: TRBJ1-6
abundance: .
d_gene: .
v_gene: TRBV11-3
CDR3aa: CASSLDSRNSPLHF
CDR3nt: TGTGCCAGCAGCTTAGACTCCAGAAATTCACCCCTCCACTTT

j_gene: TRBJ1-3
abundance: .
d_gene: TRBD1
v_gene: TRBV7-9
CDR3aa: CASSLEQGPGNTIYF
CDR3nt: TGTGCCAGCAGCTTAGAACAGGGGCCCGGAAACACCATATATTTT